This T cell receptor (beta chain) was retrieved from a study of coeliac disease (dated 2022 in TCRdb). Background for the entire study: Coeliac patients were categorised as having newly diagnosed active disease, refractory coeliac disease type I, or disease controlled by a gluten-free diet. Because high-resolution HLA typing was not available, biased TRBV7-2 usage was queried as a proof of principle. Samples from roughly 27 subjects were successfully TRB sequenced, and these included around 22 paired samples of bulk unsorted intraepithelial and lamina propria cells. Of the approximately 30 patients in the full study, around 22 had coeliac disease confirmed by serology and 8 were controls with non-small intestinal disorders. Next-generation sequencing of rearranged TRB and TRG CDR3 regions was used on small intestinal lymphocyte fractions taken from coeliac and non-coeliac patients. The goal was to describe the TR repertoires of small intestinal T cells in active coeliac disease, in refractory type I coeliac disease, and in coeliac disease treated with a gluten-free diet. Refractory coeliac disease type I was defined as no response to a gluten-free diet for over 12 months, with immunophenotypically normal intraepithelial cells. Points the paper makes about the study in general: The separation of intraepithelial from lamina propria cells did not yield high-purity fractions, so cross-contamination between compartments was possible. In the authors' view, the approach was unsuitable for unbiased detection of gliadin-specific T cells, since gliadin-specific T cells are scarce and rarely shared between patients. Published gliadin-specific TRB sequences were detected in about 55% of the 18 coeliac lamina propria samples but in only 1 of 6 controls. Compared with controls, active coeliac intraepithelial and lamina propria samples had TRB and TRG repertoires of lower clonality, which suggests that diverse T cells were recruited. For the most part, TRB repertoires were private, with most amino acid sequences found in only one sample, and V-gene usage showed no significant difference across disease groups.

The protocol used for the library was the immunoSEQ multiplex PCR assay. Using reverse primers that targeted J gene segments together with forward primers that targeted V gene segments, the TR loci were amplified in a multiplexed PCR. Amplified CDR3 regions were sequenced on the Illumina HiSeq System. For the original study's pipeline: A nearest-neighbour algorithm merged closely related reads to remove PCR and sequencing errors and collapse data into unique sequences. Two measures summarised the repertoires: clonality, and T cell density, defined as TR molecules per amount of genomic DNA input. CDR3 amino acid sequences present in at least 80% of unsorted samples were defined as public TRs and were then tested for differential abundance between coeliac and control samples. Each lamina propria sample was queried against a list of under 250 published gliadin-specific TRB sequences. Disease-group differences in clonality and density were tested with Kruskal-Wallis tests followed by Dunn post-tests. TCRdb took over this immuneACCESS table, retaining in-frame rearrangements with V and J assigned. Such tables are incomplete; in checked studies, under half of the missing clones stem from an unresolved V gene, and the remainder is unexplained. The V and J calls and clone size come from that table; D and trimming were worked out from the DNA. The sample table shows fewer than 7,000 clones, and around two thirds are seen once. The biggest ten clones account for over 5% of the sample.

As encoded in the germline V gene, CDR1 is SGHTA while CDR2 is FQGNSA. Counted from cysteine to phenylalanine, this CDR3 has 18 amino acids. The entry retains the CDR3 DNA only, 54 bases that are in frame from base 1. V is pared back by 5 bases and J by 4 bases, with 26 bases lying between the germline termini. Aliquots of approximately 460,000 cells were frozen in DMSO/FBS in liquid nitrogen, and a single aliquot per fraction was used for sequencing. Endoscopy and small intestinal biopsy were performed in all 30 patients in the study. Lamina propria cells were released by collagenase digestion of the biopsy tissue left over after intraepithelial cell isolation. The Qiagen DNeasy blood extraction kit was used to extract genomic DNA from the frozen unsorted cell fractions. This clone was recorded a few times. The specificity of this receptor is unknown. Base qualities were left out, and no much larger clone turns up one base away.

This receptor was identified in a man aged 30 to 39 with celiac disease. Rearrangement joined TRBV7-2 to TRBJ2-5; the D gene is perhaps TRBD2, on 6 matching bases. Sequencing used lamina propria lymphocytes from the gut. The sample's cell subset or site label, in plain terms: lamina propria cell (LPC) fraction of small intestinal biopsy. The CDR3 protein: CASSATPSGGAVGETQYF. The DNA reads TGTGCCAGCAGCGCCACCCCGAGTGGAGGGGCGGTTGGAGAGACCCAGTACTTC. Where the CDR3 stops, the reference TRBV7-2 and TRBJ2-5 genes take over; the full variable domain is GAGVSQSPSNKVTEKGKDVELRCDPISGHTALYWYRQSLGQGLEFLIYFQGNSAPDKSGLPSDRFSAERTGGSVSTLTIQRTQQEDSAVYLCASSATPSGGAVGETQYFGPGTRLLVL.